Below are 5 T cell receptor beta chains sequenced from a single sample in a study of cytomegalovirus exposure and HLA in healthy donors. PCR amplification relied on 60 Vbeta primers (plus 13 Jbeta primers). Repertoires were generated with immunoSEQ multiplex PCR, while TCRdb's copy carries only in-frame clones and drops some. The sample holds around 150,000 clones, 71% seen once. Material for sequencing was PBMCs. All receptors come from a woman under 40 in good health and CMV-seronegative.

This clone was seen a few times. This rearrangement joins TRBV27 to TRBJ1-1; TRBD1 matches 8 bases. Trimming at V came to 5 bases and at J to 4 bases, leaving 12 bases not matched to a gene. The length of the CDR3 is 16 residues. The germline V gene has CDR1 MNHEY and CDR2 SMNVEV (reference sequence). Written as DNA, the CDR3 is TGTGCCAGCAGTGACTGGACAGGGACGGAGTCCACTGAAGCTTTCTTT. It yields the protein CASSDWTGTESTEAFF.

CDR3 coding DNA: TGTGCCAGCAGCTTCGAGCCTGCCTATGGCTACACCTTC. Protein sequence: CASSFEPAYGYTF. The V and J genes are TRBV7-9 and TRBJ1-2, with D hard to call. The germline CDR1 and CDR2 sequences are SEHNR and FQNEAQ (reference sequence). With 3 bases removed from V and 4 bases from J, the gap between germline ends came to 9 bases. The CDR3 runs 13 residues.

This clone occurred once. This chain connects TRBV7-6 to TRBJ2-5; 7 bases match TRBD2. The DNA end is more similar to TRBJ2-7, so the J call may be wrong. Germline CDR1 reads SGHVS; CDR2 reads FNYEAQ. The CDR3 loop spans 15 amino acids. The CDR3 sequence is CASSPWVRELHEQYF. DNA for the CDR3: TGTGCCAGCAGCCCATGGGTGCGGGAGCTCCACGAGCAGTACTTC.

This clone was counted between two and nine times. The rearrangement links TRBV7-6 to TRBJ2-2; perhaps TRBD2 as D (6 bases). This CDR3 is 15 amino acids long. The V end was cut by 1 base, the J end by 8 bases, with 14 bases between. Germline CDR1 is SGHVS and CDR2 is FNYEAQ. The CDR3 protein is CASSLEVLGGGELFF. In nucleotides, the CDR3 is TGTGCCAGCAGCTTAGAAGTTCTGGGAGGAGGGGAGCTGTTTTTT.

The chain uses TRBV15 and TRBJ2-1, with 13 bases fitting TRBD2. This CDR3 comprises 16 residues. Germline assignment: CDR1 LNHNV and CDR2 YYDKDF (reference sequence). V lost 7 bases and J lost 0; bases outside the gene matches: 3. As DNA, the CDR3 is TGTGCCACCACGGGACTAGCGGGGATCTCCTACAATGAGCAGTTCTTC. It translates to CATTGLAGISYNEQFF.